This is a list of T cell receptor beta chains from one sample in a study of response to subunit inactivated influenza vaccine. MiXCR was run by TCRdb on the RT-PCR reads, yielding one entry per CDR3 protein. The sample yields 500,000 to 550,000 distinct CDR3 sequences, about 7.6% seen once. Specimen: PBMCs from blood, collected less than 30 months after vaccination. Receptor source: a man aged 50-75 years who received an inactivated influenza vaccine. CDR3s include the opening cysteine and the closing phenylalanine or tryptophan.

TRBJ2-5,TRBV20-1,CSAMDWHQETQYF
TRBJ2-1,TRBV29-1,CSAERGADEQFF
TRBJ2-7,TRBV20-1,CSARGRNGQYF
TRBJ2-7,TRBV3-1,CASSRGLANEQYF
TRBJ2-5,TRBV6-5,CASSYSTGSSGKETQYF
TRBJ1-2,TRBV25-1,CASSERWARGGYTF
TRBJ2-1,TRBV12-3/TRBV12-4,CASQRTGFLSEQFF
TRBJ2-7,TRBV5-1,CASSREGQSYEQYF
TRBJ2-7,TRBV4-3,CASSQEVAGGVEQYF
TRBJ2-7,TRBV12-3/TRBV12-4,CASRPSGTHYEQYF
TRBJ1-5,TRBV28,CASRGAENQPQHF
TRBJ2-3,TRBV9,CASSATSAPSTDTQYF
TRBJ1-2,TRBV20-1,CSARARQDYGYTF
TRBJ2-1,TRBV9,CASSYGGTSYNEQFF
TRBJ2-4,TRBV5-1,CASSRTGGRDIQYF
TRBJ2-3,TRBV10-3,CAITPGGVDTQYF
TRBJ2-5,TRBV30,CAWNRGDGQETQYF
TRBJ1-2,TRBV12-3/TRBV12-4,CATAGGRNYGYTF
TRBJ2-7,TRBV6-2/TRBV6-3,CASRQGFTYEQYF
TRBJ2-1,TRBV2,CASSSPGLAVYNEQFF